These T cell receptor beta chains were read from a single sample in a study of tumor-infiltrating T cells and Merkel cell polyomavirus. The data were produced by immunoSEQ multiplex PCR, yet TCRdb's version contains in-frame clones alone and is incomplete. The sample has under 30,000 clones; roughly 85% are singletons. Sequencing was carried out using lymph node tissue. The source is a man aged 50-59 years with Merkel cell carcinoma. CDR3s include the opening cysteine and the closing phenylalanine or tryptophan. Fields, in order: CDR3 protein, CDR3 DNA, clone size, V gene, D gene, J gene. The D gene is left open where the match is weak. Clone size is shown for a subset of rows, as once, few, many or a class of expanded clone.

cdr3_aa: CATGKDLNTEAFF; cdr3_nt: TGTGCCACCGGGAAGGATTTGAACACTGAAGCTTTCTTT; clone_size: .; v_call: TRBV28; d_call: .; j_call: TRBJ1-1
cdr3_aa: CASSPFTDRGLLDYNSPLHF; cdr3_nt: TGTGCCAGTAGTCCTTTCACGGACAGGGGGCTCCTGGACTATAATTCACCCCTCCACTTT; clone_size: .; v_call: TRBV19; d_call: TRBD1; j_call: TRBJ1-6
cdr3_aa: CASSRDRGETQYF; cdr3_nt: TGTGCCAGCAGCAGGGACAGGGGAGAGACCCAGTACTTC; clone_size: .; v_call: TRBV7-2; d_call: TRBD1; j_call: TRBJ2-5
cdr3_aa: CASTQGEGAFF; cdr3_nt: TGTGCCAGCACCCAGGGGGAAGGAGCTTTCTTT; clone_size: .; v_call: TRBV6-6; d_call: TRBD1; j_call: TRBJ1-1
cdr3_aa: CASSLSQGGGELFF; cdr3_nt: TGTGCCAGCAGCTTAAGCCAGGGAGGAGGGGAGCTGTTTTTT; clone_size: .; v_call: TRBV7-9; d_call: .; j_call: TRBJ2-2
cdr3_aa: CASSEPFRYEQYF; cdr3_nt: TGTGCCAGCAGTGAACCTTTTCGCTACGAGCAGTACTTC; clone_size: few; v_call: TRBV2; d_call: .; j_call: TRBJ2-7
cdr3_aa: CASSEGLANYEQYF; cdr3_nt: TGTGCCAGCAGTGAAGGACTCGCAAACTACGAGCAGTACTTC; clone_size: .; v_call: TRBV2; d_call: .; j_call: TRBJ2-7
cdr3_aa: CASSFNNEQFF; cdr3_nt: TGTGCCAGCAGCTTCAACAATGAGCAGTTCTTC; clone_size: .; v_call: TRBV5-6; d_call: .; j_call: TRBJ2-1
cdr3_aa: CASSLLRGLDTEAFF; cdr3_nt: TGTGCCAGCAGCTTGCTAAGGGGATTGGACACTGAAGCTTTCTTT; clone_size: .; v_call: TRBV5-5; d_call: .; j_call: TRBJ1-1
cdr3_aa: CASSHRGTSYGYTF; cdr3_nt: TGTGCCAGCAGCCATCGGGGGACTTCCTATGGCTACACCTTC; clone_size: .; v_call: TRBV27; d_call: .; j_call: TRBJ1-2
cdr3_aa: CASSRPAGQVPGELFF; cdr3_nt: TGTGCCAGTAGTAGGCCAGCCGGACAGGTGCCCGGGGAGCTGTTTTTT; clone_size: .; v_call: TRBV19; d_call: TRBD1; j_call: TRBJ2-2
cdr3_aa: CASSLATSRSTDTQYF; cdr3_nt: TGTGCCAGCAGCTTAGCGACTAGCCGAAGCACAGATACGCAGTATTTT; clone_size: .; v_call: TRBV7-8; d_call: TRBD2; j_call: TRBJ2-3
cdr3_aa: CSKTSGRVHEQFF; cdr3_nt: TGCAGCAAAACTAGCGGGAGGGTCCATGAGCAGTTCTTC; clone_size: .; v_call: TRBV29-1; d_call: TRBD2; j_call: TRBJ2-1
cdr3_aa: CAWEARREEYHNEQFF; cdr3_nt: TGTGCCTGGGAAGCCCGGAGGGAGGAGTACCACAATGAGCAGTTCTTC; clone_size: .; v_call: TRBV30; d_call: .; j_call: TRBJ2-1
cdr3_aa: CASRGDRGGNQPQHF; cdr3_nt: TGTGCCAGCAGGGGGGACAGGGGCGGCAATCAGCCCCAGCATTTT; clone_size: .; v_call: TRBV2; d_call: TRBD1; j_call: TRBJ1-5
cdr3_aa: CASSHPAREGGNTIYF; cdr3_nt: TGCGCCAGCAGTCACCCCGCCAGGGAGGGAGGAAACACCATATATTTT; clone_size: .; v_call: TRBV23-1; d_call: .; j_call: TRBJ1-3
cdr3_aa: CASSQDGTSRTSTDTQYF; cdr3_nt: TGTGCCAGCAGCCAAGATGGGACTAGCCGTACTAGCACAGATACGCAGTATTTT; clone_size: once; v_call: TRBV4-2; d_call: TRBD2; j_call: TRBJ2-3
cdr3_aa: CASSGDRSYGYTF; cdr3_nt: TGTGCCAGCAGTGGGGACAGGAGCTATGGCTACACCTTC; clone_size: .; v_call: TRBV6-1; d_call: TRBD1; j_call: TRBJ1-2
cdr3_aa: CAISQGASTDTQYF; cdr3_nt: TGTGCCATCTCACAGGGGGCTAGCACAGATACGCAGTATTTT; clone_size: .; v_call: TRBV10-3; d_call: TRBD1; j_call: TRBJ2-3
cdr3_aa: CASSSPYEQYF; cdr3_nt: TGTGCCAGCAGCTCTCCCTACGAGCAGTACTTC; clone_size: .; v_call: TRBV7-8; d_call: .; j_call: TRBJ2-7
cdr3_aa: CASSLTDASYEQYF; cdr3_nt: TGTGCCAGCAGTTTGACAGATGCCTCCTACGAGCAGTACTTC; clone_size: once; v_call: TRBV6-5; d_call: .; j_call: TRBJ2-7
cdr3_aa: CASSPRRFPSNEKLFF; cdr3_nt: TGTGCCAGCTCACCACGGAGGTTCCCAAGTAATGAAAAACTGTTTTTT; clone_size: .; v_call: TRBV18; d_call: .; j_call: TRBJ1-4
cdr3_aa: CASSLPGQGYTF; cdr3_nt: TGTGCCAGCAGTTTACCAGGGCAGGGCTACACCTTC; clone_size: once; v_call: TRBV6-6; d_call: .; j_call: TRBJ1-2
cdr3_aa: CASSIGEGRTNTEAFF; cdr3_nt: TGTGCCAGTAGTATAGGGGAGGGGCGGACGAACACTGAAGCTTTCTTT; clone_size: .; v_call: TRBV19; d_call: .; j_call: TRBJ1-1